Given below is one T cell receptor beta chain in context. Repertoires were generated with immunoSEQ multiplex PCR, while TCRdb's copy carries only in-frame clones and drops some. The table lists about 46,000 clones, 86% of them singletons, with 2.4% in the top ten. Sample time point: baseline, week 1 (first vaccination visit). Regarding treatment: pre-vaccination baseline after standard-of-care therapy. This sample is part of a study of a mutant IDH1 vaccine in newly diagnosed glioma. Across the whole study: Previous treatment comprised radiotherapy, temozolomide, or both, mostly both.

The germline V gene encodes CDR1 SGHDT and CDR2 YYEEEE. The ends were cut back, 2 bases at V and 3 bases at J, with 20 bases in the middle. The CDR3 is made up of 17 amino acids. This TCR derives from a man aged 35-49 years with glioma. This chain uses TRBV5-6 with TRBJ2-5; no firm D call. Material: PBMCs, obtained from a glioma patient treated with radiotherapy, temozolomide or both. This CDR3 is CASSFWLKNQQKETQYF. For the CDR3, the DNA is TGTGCCAGCAGCTTCTGGTTAAAAAACCAACAGAAAGAGACCCAGTACTTC. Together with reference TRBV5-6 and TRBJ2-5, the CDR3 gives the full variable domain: DAGVTQSPTHLIKTRGQQVTLRCSPKSGHDTVSWYQQALGQGPQFIFQYYEEEERQRGNFPDRFSGHQFPNYSSELNVNALLLGDSALYLCASSFWLKNQQKETQYFGPGTRLLVL.